The 20 T cell receptor beta chains reported below all come from one sample, sequenced in a study of identical twins. TCRdb reprocessed the 5' RACE reads with MiXCR, giving one entry per CDR3 protein. The sample lists roughly 570,000 distinct CDR3 sequences; 9.6% were seen once. The sample also formed part of further work on yellow fever vaccine responses in identical twins.

Sequenced input: PBMCs. All receptors derive from a young woman in good health.

This clonotype was counted many times. This chain links TRBV20-1 with TRBJ2-1; 11 nucleotides match TRBD2. In germline, CDR1 is DFQATT, CDR2 SNEGSKA (reference sequence). V shed 6 bases, J shed 6 bases, and the junction held 13 bases outside the gene matches. The CDR3 totals 16 residues. CDR3 loop: CSARPLAGGYINEQFF. The CDR3 coding sequence is TGCAGTGCCCGACCTCTAGCGGGGGGTTATATCAATGAGCAGTTCTTC.

The rearrangement uses TRBV30 and TRBJ2-3, with D possibly being TRBD1 or TRBD2 (5 bases each). V gave up 3 bases and J gave up 2 bases, with 12 bases separating them. Looked up from germline, CDR1 is GTSNPN and CDR2 is SVGIG (reference sequence). This CDR3 has 14 amino acids. The CDR3 DNA follows: TGTGCCTGGAGGTGGGGGACGAACACAGATACGCAGTATTTT. Residues: CAWRWGTNTDTQYF. The full variable domain, rest sourced from reference TRBV30 and TRBJ2-3, is SQTIHQWPATLVQPVGSPLSLECTVEGTSNPNLYWYRQAAGRGLQLLFYSVGIGQISSEVPQNLSASRPQDRQFILSSKKLLLSDSGFYLCAWRWGTNTDTQYFGPGTRLTVL.

This clonotype was counted at least ten times. This chain joins TRBV27 and TRBJ2-2, with TRBD2 matching 8 bases. J gave up 2 bases and V 6 bases, and 2 bases lay outside the gene matches. Germline lookup yields CDR1 MNHEY and CDR2 SMNVEV (reference sequence). The CDR3 consists of 14 residues. In DNA form, the CDR3 reads TGTGCCAGCAGCGGGGGGGCCAACACCGGGGAGCTGTTTTTT. Its translation is CASSGGANTGELFF.

This chain joins TRBV2 and TRBJ2-1; 11 positions agree with TRBD2. Per the germline V gene, CDR1 is SNHLY and CDR2 is FYNNEI. The length of the CDR3 is 18 residues. CDR3: CTISPTSGTFRSYNEQFF. The CDR3 region has the DNA TGTACCATCAGCCCGACTAGCGGGACGTTCCGATCCTACAATGAGCAGTTCTTC.

This clonotype was seen a few times. The V gene is TRBV11-2, the J gene TRBJ2-7; D is perhaps TRBD1 or TRBD2 (5 bases each). CDR1 and CDR2 (germline): SGHAT, FQNNGV. The CDR3 extends over 14 amino acids. V was clipped by 5 bases and J by 0 bases, with 11 bases between them. CDR3 region: CASSLPGTSYEQYF. CDR3 bases: TGTGCCAGCAGCCTCCCCGGGACCTCCTACGAGCAGTACTTC.

J is TRBJ1-1 and V is TRBV3-1; TRBD1 matches 7 bases. Germline CDR1 reads LGHDT; CDR2 reads YNNKEL (reference sequence). J lost 0 bases, V lost 2 bases, and 6 bases had no gene match. CDR3 length: 16 amino acids. CDR3 nucleotide sequence: TGTGCCAGCAGCCAAAAAGGGGGCCTAATGAACACTGAAGCTTTCTTT. This translates into CASSQKGGLMNTEAFF.

This clonotype was counted ten times or more. The chain couples TRBV2 to TRBJ2-3; no firm D call. Germline lookup yields CDR1 SNHLY and CDR2 FYNNEI. The V gene lost 4 bases and the J gene lost 6 bases, with 5 bases spanning the gap. CDR3 length: 11 amino acids. For the CDR3, the DNA is TGTGCCAGCAGTGCAGGCGATACGCAGTATTTT. Translation gives CASSAGDTQYF.

This clonotype was recorded at least ten times. The chain uses TRBV12-3 or TRBV12-4 and TRBJ2-5; D perhaps matches TRBD1 (6 bases). The V end was cut by 5 bases, the J end by 5 bases, with 12 bases between. The CDR3 length is 13 residues. The CDR3 here is CASSLGGSETQYF. CDR3 nucleotide sequence: TGTGCCAGCAGTCTAGGGGGTTCGGAGACCCAGTACTTC.

This clonotype was seen a few times. This chain connects TRBV5-1 to TRBJ2-1, with 9 bases identical to TRBD2. The junction had 5 bases not matched to a gene; V was cut back by 4 bases and J by 6 bases. The germline CDR1 and CDR2 sequences are SGHRS and YFSETQ. The CDR3 length is 14 residues. The CDR3 DNA is TGCGCCAGCAGCGCGATAGCGGGGGCCAATGAGCAGTTCTTC. It is translated as CASSAIAGANEQFF.

CDR3 sequence reads: CASTGRYYGYTF. In DNA form, the CDR3 reads TGTGCCAGCACTGGCAGGTACTATGGCTACACCTTC. The chain joins TRBV2 to TRBJ1-2; D call uncertain. Germline V gene lookup returns CDR1 SNHLY and CDR2 FYNNEI. Deletions cut 7 bases from V and 3 bases from J, with 9 bases between. The CDR3 length is 12 residues.

This clonotype has more than one count but fewer than ten. J is TRBJ1-2 and V is TRBV28; D unclear. The germline CDR1 and CDR2 sequences are MDHEN and SYDVKM. Trimming shortened V by 6 bases and J by 8 bases, and 16 bases separated the two germline ends. The CDR3 is 13 residues long. This CDR3 is CASRSAGGWGYTF. The CDR3 bases are TGTGCCAGCAGGTCCGCAGGCGGCTGGGGCTACACCTTC.

There are a few counts of this clonotype. The genes are TRBV27 and TRBJ2-7; D might be TRBD1 or TRBD2, each matching 5 bases. Trimming removed 5 bases at V and 5 bases at J, with 19 bases between. Germline CDR1 MNHEY, CDR2 SMNVEV (reference sequence). This CDR3 has 15 residues. The CDR3 is CASSPLSEGHDEQYF. For the CDR3, the DNA is TGTGCCAGCAGTCCGTTATCCGAGGGGCATGACGAGCAGTACTTC.

V usage is TRBV7-2 and J usage is TRBJ2-7, with 9 bases aligning to TRBD1. The V gene end was trimmed by 0 bases and the J gene end by 3 bases; junction bases not matched to a gene: 3. The germline V gene has CDR1 SGHTA and CDR2 FQGNSA. The length of the CDR3 is 15 residues. The CDR3 nucleotides are TGTGCCAGCAGCTTAGCGGGACAGGGTATCTACGAGCAGTACTTC. It is translated as CASSLAGQGIYEQYF.

There are many counts of this clonotype. The V gene is TRBV7-9, the J gene TRBJ1-4, with unresolved D. This CDR3 is 13 amino acids long. The V gene lost 5 bases and the J gene lost 12 bases, with 16 bases spanning the gap. Germline-derived CDR1 and CDR2 are SEHNR and FQNEAQ (reference sequence). The chain's CDR3 is CASSPPASPELFF. DNA for the CDR3: TGTGCCAGCAGCCCCCCGGCCTCGCCAGAACTGTTTTTT.

The chain has TRBV20-1 and TRBJ1-6; TRBD1 aligns across 9 bases. The CDR3 spans 15 residues. Germline V gene sequence: CDR1 DFQATT, CDR2 SNEGSKA (reference sequence). The V and J ends lost 3 bases and 8 bases, in that order; junction bases with no gene match: 8. The CDR3 sequence: CSASPNRGLDSPLHF. CDR3 nucleotides: TGCAGTGCTAGCCCTAACAGGGGGCTCGATTCACCCCTCCACTTT.

This clonotype was seen many times. The rearrangement joins TRBV5-1 to TRBJ1-2, with 8 positions matching TRBD1. Germline CDR1 and CDR2: SGHRS and YFSETQ. This CDR3 is built from 12 residues. J gave up 9 bases and V 4 bases, and 5 bases lay outside the gene matches. CDR3 sequence (DNA): TGCGCCAGCAGCATCGGACAGGGAAGCTACACCTTC. Protein product: CASSIGQGSYTF.

This clonotype was detected a few times. The chain links TRBV6-1 to TRBJ1-2; no clear D. Germline V gene lookup returns CDR1 MNHNS and CDR2 SASEGT. There are 14 residues in the CDR3. Trimming left V 6 bases short and J 3 bases short, with 14 bases between. The CDR3 region is CASRPAGGYYGYTF. The CDR3 nucleotides read TGTGCCAGCAGACCAGCAGGCGGATACTATGGCTACACCTTC.

This clonotype was found many times. The CDR3 sequence is CASRQTGLDIQYF. DNA for the CDR3: TGTGCCAGCAGGCAGACAGGGTTGGACATTCAGTACTTC. The V call is TRBV12-3 or TRBV12-4, the J call TRBJ2-4; 7 nucleotides line up with TRBD1. The CDR3 totals 13 residues. With V trimmed by 6 bases and J by 8 bases, 7 bases remained unmatched.

This clonotype was seen repeatedly, ten times or more. The chain recombines TRBV5-5 with TRBJ2-1, with 9 positions matching TRBD2. The CDR3 has 16 residues. CDR1 and CDR2 from the germline V gene are SGHKS and YYEKEE (reference sequence). Trimming at V came to 4 bases and at J to 3 bases, leaving 8 bases not matched to a gene. The CDR3: CASSLAGTSSYNEQFF. The CDR3 nucleotides read TGTGCCAGCAGCCTAGCCGGGACTAGCAGCTACAATGAGCAGTTCTTC. Based on the CDR3 plus reference TRBV5-5 and TRBJ2-1, the full variable domain is DAGVTQSPTHLIKTRGQQVTLRCSPISGHKSVSWYQQVLGQGPQFIFQYYEKEERGRGNFPDRFSARQFPNYSSELNVNALLLGDSALYLCASSLAGTSSYNEQFFGPGTRLTVL.

V is TRBV12-3 or TRBV12-4 and J is TRBJ1-5; TRBD1 is a possible D gene (5 bases). There are 15 residues in the CDR3. V was pared by 7 bases and J by 2 bases, with 15 bases between. The chain's CDR3 is CASKIGDLGNQPQHF. The CDR3 coding sequence is TGTGCCAGCAAAATAGGGGATTTGGGCAATCAGCCCCAGCATTTT.